The 30 T cell receptor beta chains below were found in one sample sequenced in a study of shared clonotypes between healthy human individuals. Clones were read by immunoSEQ multiplex PCR, and TCRdb kept only the in-frame ones, dropping some. The table shows hundreds of thousands of clones, with around 96% occurring only once. CD8 cells classed as naive were CD45RO-negative and positively selected for CCR7, excluding terminally differentiated effector memory CD45RA+ cells. Sequenced input: naive CD8+ T cells sorted from blood. Source of these receptors: a woman under 40 in good health.

With respect to this clone: This sample includes further DNA sequences coding for the same CDR3. The chain uses TRBV28 and TRBJ2-7, with 8 bases aligning to TRBD2. V lost 2 bases to trimming and J lost 3 bases; unmatched junction nucleotides: 3. This CDR3 has 14 residues. Germline-derived CDR1 and CDR2 are MDHEN and SYDVKM. The CDR3: CASSLSGSLYEQYF. CDR3 nucleotides: TGTGCCAGCAGTTTAAGCGGGAGCCTCTACGAGCAGTACTTC.

The chain recombines TRBV25-1 with TRBJ1-1, with D unclear. The ends were cut back, 7 bases at V and 0 bases at J, with 15 bases in the middle. The V gene's germline CDR1 is MGHDK and CDR2 SYGVNS. This CDR3 has 15 amino acids. The CDR3 coding sequence is TGTGCCAGCACAACGAAGGGCTTAATGAACACTGAAGCTTTCTTT. Translating it yields CASTTKGLMNTEAFF.

The chain uses TRBV7-7 and TRBJ2-7, with 11 bases matching TRBD2. Germline lookup yields CDR1 SSHAT and CDR2 FNYEAQ (reference sequence). V was pared by 5 bases and J by 2 bases, with 5 bases of the junction left unmatched. The CDR3 covers 15 residues. CDR3 protein: CASSLLAGGTYEQYF. CDR3 in DNA: TGTGCCAGCAGCCTCCTAGCGGGAGGCACCTACGAGCAGTACTTC.

The chain joins TRBV13 to TRBJ2-3; unclear D gene. The V and J ends lost 3 bases and 2 bases respectively, with 9 bases between them. Looked up from germline, CDR1 is PRHDT and CDR2 is FYEKMQ (reference sequence). CDR3 length: 14 amino acids. The CDR3 protein is CASSFPPYTDTQYF. For the CDR3, the DNA is TGTGCCAGCAGCTTCCCCCCGTACACAGATACGCAGTATTTT.

The chain has TRBV7-9 and TRBJ1-4; unclear D gene. The CDR3 spans 18 residues. The germline V and J ends were trimmed by 5 bases and 0 bases, with 19 bases remaining between them. From germline, CDR1 is SEHNR and CDR2 FQNEAQ (reference sequence). CDR3 region: CASSPHVGIFATNEKLFF. Here the CDR3 DNA reads TGTGCCAGCAGCCCGCACGTGGGGATTTTCGCAACTAATGAAAAACTGTTTTTT.

This chain uses TRBV7-2 with TRBJ1-1; D may be TRBD1 (5 bases). V lost 1 base, J lost 3 bases, and 15 bases lay in between. The CDR3 length is 16 residues. In germline, CDR1 is SGHTA, CDR2 FQGNSA. The CDR3 loop is CASSLGQGGWDTEAFF. The CDR3 nucleotides are TGTGCCAGCAGCTTAGGTCAGGGTGGGTGGGACACTGAAGCTTTCTTT.

V gene TRBV9 combines with J gene TRBJ1-5; perhaps TRBD1 as D (5 bases). Germline V lookup: CDR1 SGDLS, CDR2 YYNGEE. V was clipped by 2 bases and J by 1 base, with 7 bases between them. The CDR3 extends over 14 amino acids. The chain's CDR3 is CASSVWDSNQPQHF. The CDR3 DNA reads TGTGCCAGCAGCGTTTGGGACAGCAATCAGCCCCAGCATTTT.

This chain joins TRBV29-1 and TRBJ2-2, with TRBD2 matching 13 bases. The CDR3 covers 15 residues. V shed 6 bases, J shed 4 bases, and the junction held 5 bases outside the gene matches. The V gene's germline CDR1 is SQVTM and CDR2 ANQGSEA. The CDR3 spells CSVWTSGSITGELFF. In DNA form, the CDR3 reads TGCAGCGTGTGGACTAGCGGGAGTATCACCGGGGAGCTGTTTTTT.

V and J are TRBV19 and TRBJ1-2; TRBD1 aligns across 9 bases. The CDR3 is 14 amino acids. The junction had 7 bases not matched to a gene; V was cut back by 5 bases and J by 6 bases. Per germline, CDR1 LNHDA and CDR2 SQIVND (reference sequence). The CDR3 here is CASSSSGTGHGYTF. In DNA form, the CDR3 reads TGTGCCAGTAGTTCATCCGGGACAGGGCATGGCTACACCTTC.

This clone is a singleton in its sample. The chain has TRBV2 and TRBJ1-1; D is unclear. V shed 2 bases and J shed 1 base, with 8 bases lying between them. Per the germline V gene, CDR1 is SNHLY and CDR2 is FYNNEI. The CDR3 spans 14 residues. DNA for the CDR3: TGTGCCAGCAGTGAATTGGCAGCGAACACTGAAGCTTTCTTT. Amino acids: CASSELAANTEAFF.

The genes are TRBV5-1 and TRBJ2-5, with unresolved D. Germline V lookup: CDR1 SGHRS, CDR2 YFSETQ. Deletions cut 0 bases from V and 7 bases from J, with 16 bases between. This CDR3 is 15 amino acids long. The CDR3 region has the DNA TGCGCCAGCAGCTTGGAGGTGCGCCAAGGTGGGACCCAGTACTTC. Translated: CASSLEVRQGGTQYF.

In its sample, this clone was seen a few times. This rearrangement joins TRBV5-5 to TRBJ1-2; no firm D call. The V and J ends lost 6 bases and 3 bases respectively, with 12 bases between them. CDR3 length equals 13 residues. The V gene's germline CDR1 is SGHKS and CDR2 YYEKEE (reference sequence). This CDR3 is CASTAGGHYGYTF. The CDR3 DNA sequence: TGTGCCAGCACCGCTGGAGGCCACTATGGCTACACCTTC.

There are a few counts of this clone. The chain joins TRBV2 to TRBJ1-1, with D tentatively TRBD1 (5 bases). Trimming removed 1 base from V and 4 bases from J, with 10 bases in between. This CDR3 comprises 14 residues. In germline, CDR1 is SNHLY, CDR2 FYNNEI. CDR3 bases: TGTGCCAGCAGTGAAGGGACAATGACCACTGAAGCTTTCTTT. Translated, it gives CASSEGTMTTEAFF. The full variable domain, with the rest looked up from reference TRBV2 and TRBJ1-1, is EPEVTQTPSHQVTQMGQEVILRCVPISNHLYFYWYRQILGQKVEFLVSFYNNEISEKSEIFDDQFSVERPDGSNFTLKIRSTKLEDSAMYFCASSEGTMTTEAFFGQGTRLTVV.

This rearrangement joins TRBV19 to TRBJ2-1; TRBD2 matches at 9 bases. V lost 4 bases, J lost 8 bases, and 9 bases stayed unmatched. Germline V lookup: CDR1 LNHDA, CDR2 SQIVND (reference sequence). This CDR3 spans 15 amino acids. CDR3 in amino acids: CASSRDSSGMDEQFF. The CDR3 DNA is TGTGCCAGTAGTAGAGATTCTAGCGGGATGGATGAGCAGTTCTTC.

This rearrangement joins TRBV19 to TRBJ2-7; D not resolved. The germline gives CDR1 LNHDA, CDR2 SQIVND (reference sequence). The ends were cut back, 3 bases at V and 1 base at J, with 7 bases in the middle. The CDR3 extends over 13 amino acids. DNA of the CDR3: TGTGCCAGTAGTATTGACAAGTCCTACGAGCAGTACTTC. Its translation: CASSIDKSYEQYF.

The rearrangement uses TRBV13 and TRBJ1-5, with a tentative D call TRBD1 (5 bases). The CDR3 spans 14 residues. The germline V and J ends were trimmed by 2 bases and 5 bases, with 10 bases remaining between them. The V gene's germline CDR1 is PRHDT and CDR2 FYEKMQ (reference sequence). CDR3 nucleotides: TGTGCCAGCAGCTTAAGAGGGACTGATCAGCCCCAGCATTTT. It yields the protein CASSLRGTDQPQHF.

This clone was picked up one time. This same CDR3 is encoded by further DNA sequences in the sample. The chain joins TRBV27 to TRBJ2-1; D is unresolved. V lost 2 bases, J lost 6 bases, and 5 bases lay in between. This CDR3 region has 12 residues. Per the germline V gene, CDR1 is MNHEY and CDR2 is SMNVEV (reference sequence). Here the CDR3 DNA reads TGTGCCAGCAGTTTACGGTCCAATGAGCAGTTCTTC. This sequence encodes CASSLRSNEQFF.

As for this clone: The sample carries other DNA sequences with the same CDR3. The chain is built from TRBV5-4 and TRBJ1-1, with 7 positions matching TRBD1. This CDR3 spans 12 amino acids. Unmatched junction bases numbered 2, after V lost 4 bases and J lost 5 bases. Germline V gives CDR1 SGHNT, CDR2 YYREEE (reference sequence). The CDR3, as DNA: TGTGCCAGCAGCCCAGGGGGAACTGAAGCTTTCTTT. As protein: CASSPGGTEAFF.

The V call is TRBV27, the J call TRBJ2-1; weak D call: TRBD2 (5 bases). The CDR3 spans 13 residues. Germline V gene lookup returns CDR1 MNHEY and CDR2 SMNVEV (reference sequence). Deletions cut 2 bases from V and 8 bases from J, with 10 bases between. CDR3 amino acids: CASSLEGRDEQFF. The CDR3 DNA reads as TGTGCCAGCAGTTTAGAAGGGCGGGATGAGCAGTTCTTC.

The chain couples TRBV2 to TRBJ1-2; D is perhaps TRBD1 (5 bases). The CDR3 has 14 residues. The germline CDR1 and CDR2 sequences are SNHLY and FYNNEI. V shed 1 base and J shed 0 bases, with 6 bases lying between them. CDR3 bases: TGTGCCAGCAGTGAAGGGGACGCTAACTATGGCTACACCTTC. It yields the protein CASSEGDANYGYTF.

V gene TRBV28 combines with J gene TRBJ2-5; D might be TRBD2 (5 bases). V was pared by 7 bases and J by 2 bases, with 11 bases between. The CDR3 sequence is 13 residues long. Germline CDR1 is MDHEN and CDR2 is SYDVKM. CDR3 sequence reads: CASTGLSQETQYF. In DNA, the CDR3 is TGTGCCAGCACCGGACTTTCACAAGAGACCCAGTACTTC.

The chain recombines TRBV29-1 with TRBJ2-2, with 10 nucleotides matching TRBD2. V was pared by 3 bases and J by 8 bases, with 15 bases of the junction left unmatched. Germline assignment: CDR1 SQVTM and CDR2 ANQGSEA. This CDR3 spans 17 amino acids. CDR3 in amino acids: CSVDIASGSGIGGELFF. Written as DNA, the CDR3 is TGCAGCGTTGATATTGCTAGCGGGAGCGGGATAGGTGGGGAGCTGTTTTTT.

This chain joins TRBV11-3 and TRBJ2-5; 10 bases align to TRBD2. The closer fit of TRBJ2-7 to the DNA end suggests the J call may be wrong. The CDR3 has 16 amino acids. CDR1 is SGHNT, CDR2 YENEEA, per germline. CDR3 nucleotides: TGTGCCAGCAGCCTTACTCCCGCTAGCGGGAGATACGAGCAGTACTTC. It codes for CASSLTPASGRYEQYF.

The chain is built from TRBV7-6 and TRBJ2-7; 11 nucleotides line up with TRBD1. V dropped 5 bases and J dropped 7; count of bases not matched to a gene: 4. The CDR3 length is 13 residues. Germline CDR1 is SGHVS and CDR2 is FNYEAQ. The CDR3 loop is CASSEDRGREQYF. The CDR3 bases are TGTGCCAGCAGCGAGGACAGGGGGCGTGAGCAGTACTTC.

The chain uses TRBV4-1 and TRBJ2-7, with D unresolved. Trimming took off 4 bases at V and 6 bases at J, with 13 bases between the two ends. This CDR3 region has 13 residues. Germline V gene sequence: CDR1 MGHRA, CDR2 YSYEKL. CDR3 in amino acids: CASSRNTRAEQYF. Written as DNA, the CDR3 is TGCGCCAGCAGCCGAAATACCCGGGCCGAGCAGTACTTC.

The genes are TRBV5-1 and TRBJ1-4; D possibly corresponds to TRBD1 (6 bases). V was clipped by 3 bases and J by 4 bases, with 13 bases between them. The germline CDR1 and CDR2 sequences are SGHRS and YFSETQ. This CDR3 is 15 amino acids long. CDR3 in DNA: TGCGCCAGCAGCTCCACAGGGCCATTTAATGAAAAACTGTTTTTT. It translates to CASSSTGPFNEKLFF.

V and J are TRBV19 and TRBJ2-1; D not resolved. From germline, CDR1 is LNHDA and CDR2 SQIVND (reference sequence). V lost 7 bases to trimming and J lost 2 bases, with 15 bases between them. The CDR3 runs to 15 residues. CDR3 bases: TGTGCCAGTAAACTCTCTCCGGGCCCCTACAATGAGCAGTTCTTC. It translates to CASKLSPGPYNEQFF.

The gene calls are TRBV2 and TRBJ2-7; TRBD2 matches 10 bases. Germline V gene sequence: CDR1 SNHLY, CDR2 FYNNEI. The V and J ends lost 9 bases and 0 bases, in that order; junction bases with no gene match: 2. This CDR3 has 13 amino acids. CDR3 loop: CASLAGDSYEQYF. The CDR3 nucleotides are TGTGCCAGTCTAGCGGGGGACTCCTACGAGCAGTACTTC.

As for this clone: At the DNA level, this CDR3 is encoded by other sequences in the same sample as well. This sequence joins TRBV27 and TRBJ2-7, with 8 bases fitting TRBD1. Per germline, CDR1 MNHEY and CDR2 SMNVEV (reference sequence). V lost 2 bases, J lost 4 bases, and 1 base stayed unmatched. The CDR3 extends over 13 amino acids. The CDR3 DNA reads as TGTGCCAGCAGTTTAACAGGGGGGTACGAGCAGTACTTC. This gives the protein CASSLTGGYEQYF.

The chain links TRBV28 to TRBJ2-7; D uncertain. Germline V CDR1 and CDR2: MDHEN, SYDVKM. Trimming took 5 bases from V and 0 from J, leaving 14 bases between them. The CDR3 spans 15 residues. For the CDR3, the DNA is TGTGCCAGCAGTACAAGTCGGGTGGTCTCCTACGAGCAGTACTTC. Protein: CASSTSRVVSYEQYF.